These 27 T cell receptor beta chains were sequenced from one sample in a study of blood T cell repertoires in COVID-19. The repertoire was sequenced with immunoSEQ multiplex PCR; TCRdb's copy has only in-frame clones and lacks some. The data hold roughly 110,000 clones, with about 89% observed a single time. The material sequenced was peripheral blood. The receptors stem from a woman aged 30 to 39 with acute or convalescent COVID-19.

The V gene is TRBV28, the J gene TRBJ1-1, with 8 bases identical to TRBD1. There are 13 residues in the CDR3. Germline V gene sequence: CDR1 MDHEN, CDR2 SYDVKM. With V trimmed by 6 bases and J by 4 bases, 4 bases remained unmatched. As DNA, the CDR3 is TGTGCCAGCAGGGGTACAGGGGGCACTGAAGCTTTCTTT. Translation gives CASRGTGGTEAFF. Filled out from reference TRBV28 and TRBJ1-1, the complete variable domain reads DVKVTQSSRYLVKRTGEKVFLECVQDMDHENMFWYRQDPGLGLRLIYFSYDVKMKEKGDIPEGYSVSREKKERFSLILESASTNQTSMYLCASRGTGGTEAFFGQGTRLTVV.

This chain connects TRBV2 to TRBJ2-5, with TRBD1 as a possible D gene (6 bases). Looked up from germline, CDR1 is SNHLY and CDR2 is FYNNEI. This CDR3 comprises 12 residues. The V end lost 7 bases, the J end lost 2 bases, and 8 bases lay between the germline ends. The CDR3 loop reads CASTGAQETQYF. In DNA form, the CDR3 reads TGTGCCAGCACAGGGGCGCAAGAGACCCAGTACTTC.

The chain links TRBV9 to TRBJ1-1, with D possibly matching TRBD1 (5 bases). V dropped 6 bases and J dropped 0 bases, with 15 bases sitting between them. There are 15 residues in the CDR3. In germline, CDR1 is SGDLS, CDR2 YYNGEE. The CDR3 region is CASTRWGLMNTEAFF. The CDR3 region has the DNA TGTGCCAGCACCCGATGGGGACTAATGAACACTGAAGCTTTCTTT.

Here the CDR3 DNA reads TGTGCCAGCAGCCCACAGGGTCGTGAGCAGTTCTTC. This gives the protein CASSPQGREQFF. The V gene is TRBV3-1 (or the pseudogene TRBV3-2), the J gene TRBJ2-1; possible D gene TRBD1, 6 bases. The CDR3 is 12 residues long. Germline loops: CDR1 LGHDT, CDR2 YNNKEL (reference sequence). Trimming took 4 bases from V and 9 from J, leaving 10 bases between them.

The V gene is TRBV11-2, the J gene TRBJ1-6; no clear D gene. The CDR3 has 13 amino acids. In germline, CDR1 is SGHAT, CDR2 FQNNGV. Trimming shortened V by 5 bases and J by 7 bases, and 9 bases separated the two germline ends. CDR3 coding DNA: TGTGCCAGCAGCCGGCCGACAAATTCACCCCTCCACTTT. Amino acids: CASSRPTNSPLHF.

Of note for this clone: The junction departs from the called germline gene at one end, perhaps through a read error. The CDR3 spells CASSSYDRGHGHTF. CDR3 DNA sequence: TGTGCCAGCAGCTCCTACGACAGGGGGCATGGCCACACCTTC. This chain uses TRBV11-3 with TRBJ1-2, with TRBD1 identical over 10 bases. The length of the CDR3 is 14 residues. The germline V gene has CDR1 SGHNT and CDR2 YENEEA.

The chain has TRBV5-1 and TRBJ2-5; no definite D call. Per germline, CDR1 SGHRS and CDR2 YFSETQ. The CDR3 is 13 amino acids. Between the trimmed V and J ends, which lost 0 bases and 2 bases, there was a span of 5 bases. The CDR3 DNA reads TGCGCCAGCAGCTTGGACTGGCAAGAGACCCAGTACTTC. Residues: CASSLDWQETQYF.

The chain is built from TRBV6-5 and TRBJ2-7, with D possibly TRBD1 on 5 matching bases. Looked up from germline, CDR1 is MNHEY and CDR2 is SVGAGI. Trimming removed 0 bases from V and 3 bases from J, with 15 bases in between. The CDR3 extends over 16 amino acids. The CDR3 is CASSYSIGQGYYEQYF. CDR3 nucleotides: TGTGCCAGCAGTTACTCTATAGGACAAGGATACTACGAGCAGTACTTC.

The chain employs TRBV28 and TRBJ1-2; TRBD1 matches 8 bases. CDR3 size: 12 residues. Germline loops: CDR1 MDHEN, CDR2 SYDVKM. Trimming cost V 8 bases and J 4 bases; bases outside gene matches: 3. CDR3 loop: CASQQGAYGYTF. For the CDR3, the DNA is TGTGCCAGCCAGCAGGGGGCCTATGGCTACACCTTC.

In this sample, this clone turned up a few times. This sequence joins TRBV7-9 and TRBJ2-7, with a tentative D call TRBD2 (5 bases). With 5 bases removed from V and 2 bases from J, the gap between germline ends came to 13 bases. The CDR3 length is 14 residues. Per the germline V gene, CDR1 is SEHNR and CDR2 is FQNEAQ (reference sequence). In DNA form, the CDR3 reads TGTGCCAGCAGCGGGAGCGGTTCCCCCTACGAGCAGTACTTC. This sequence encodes CASSGSGSPYEQYF.

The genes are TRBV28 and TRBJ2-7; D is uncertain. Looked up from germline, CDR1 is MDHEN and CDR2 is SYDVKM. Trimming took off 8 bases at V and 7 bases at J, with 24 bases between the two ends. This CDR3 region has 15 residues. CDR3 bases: TGTGCCAGCCGCGTCGGCCGGCGAGCACCTAGGGAGCAGTACTTC. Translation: CASRVGRRAPREQYF.

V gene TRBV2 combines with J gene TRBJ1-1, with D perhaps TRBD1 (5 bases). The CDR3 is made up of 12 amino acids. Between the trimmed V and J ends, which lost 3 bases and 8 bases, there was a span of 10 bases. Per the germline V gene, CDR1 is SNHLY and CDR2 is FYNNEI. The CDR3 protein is CASSDGQVEAFF. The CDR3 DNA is TGTGCCAGCAGTGACGGACAAGTCGAAGCTTTCTTT.

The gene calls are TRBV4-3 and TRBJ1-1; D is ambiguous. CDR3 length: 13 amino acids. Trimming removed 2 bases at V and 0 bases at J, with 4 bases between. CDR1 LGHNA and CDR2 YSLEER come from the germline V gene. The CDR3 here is CASSQLMNTEAFF. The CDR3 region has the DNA TGCGCCAGCAGCCAATTAATGAACACTGAAGCTTTCTTT.

The CDR3 nucleotides read TGTGCCACCAAAAGGGGGTACACTGAAGCTTTCTTT. Translation: CATKRGYTEAFF. The rearrangement uses TRBV6-5 and TRBJ1-1; TRBD1 might be the D (6 bases). V lost 10 bases and J 3 bases, leaving 12 bases between the germline ends. Germline loops: CDR1 MNHEY, CDR2 SVGAGI. CDR3 length: 12 residues.

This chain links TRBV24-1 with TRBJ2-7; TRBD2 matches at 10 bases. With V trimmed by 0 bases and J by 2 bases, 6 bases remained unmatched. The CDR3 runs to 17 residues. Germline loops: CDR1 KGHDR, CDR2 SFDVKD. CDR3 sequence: CATSDLIGTSAPYEQYF. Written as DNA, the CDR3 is TGTGCCACCAGTGATTTGATTGGGACTAGCGCGCCCTACGAGCAGTACTTC.

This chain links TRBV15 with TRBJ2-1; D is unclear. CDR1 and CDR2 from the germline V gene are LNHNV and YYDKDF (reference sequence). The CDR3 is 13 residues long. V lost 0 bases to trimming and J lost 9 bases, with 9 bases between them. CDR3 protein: CATSREGIAEQFF. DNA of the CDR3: TGTGCCACCAGCAGAGAGGGCATTGCTGAGCAGTTCTTC.

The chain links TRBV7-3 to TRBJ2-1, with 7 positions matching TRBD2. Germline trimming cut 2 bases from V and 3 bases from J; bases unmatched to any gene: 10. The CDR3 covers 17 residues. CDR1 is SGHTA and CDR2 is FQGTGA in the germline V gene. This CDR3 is CASSLGGVSGYYNEQFF. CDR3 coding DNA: TGTGCCAGCAGCTTAGGGGGGGTCTCTGGATACTACAATGAGCAGTTCTTC.

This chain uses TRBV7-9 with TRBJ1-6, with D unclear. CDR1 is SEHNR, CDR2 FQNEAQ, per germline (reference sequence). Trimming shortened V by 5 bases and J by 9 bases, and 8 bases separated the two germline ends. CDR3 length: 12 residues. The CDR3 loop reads CASSRQSSPLHF. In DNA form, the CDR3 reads TGTGCCAGCAGCCGTCAGTCTTCACCCCTCCACTTT. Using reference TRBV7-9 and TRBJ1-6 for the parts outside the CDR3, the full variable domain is DTGVSQNPRHKITKRGQNVTFRCDPISEHNRLYWYRQTLGQGPEFLTYFQNEAQLEKSRLLSDRFSAERPKGSFSTLEIQRTEQGDSAMYLCASSRQSSPLHFGNGTRLTVT.

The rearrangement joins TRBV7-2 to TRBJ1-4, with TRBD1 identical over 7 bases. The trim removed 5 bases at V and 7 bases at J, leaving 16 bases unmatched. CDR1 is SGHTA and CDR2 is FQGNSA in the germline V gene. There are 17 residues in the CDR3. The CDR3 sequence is CASSTARGGGAGEKLFF. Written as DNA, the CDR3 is TGTGCCAGCAGCACAGCTCGAGGGGGCGGGGCTGGTGAAAAACTGTTTTTT.

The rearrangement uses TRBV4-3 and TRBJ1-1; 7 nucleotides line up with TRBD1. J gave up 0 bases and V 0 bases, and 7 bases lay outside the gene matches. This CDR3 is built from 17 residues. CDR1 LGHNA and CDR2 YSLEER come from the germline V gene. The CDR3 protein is CASSQDRAGGMNTEAFF. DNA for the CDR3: TGCGCCAGCAGCCAAGATAGGGCAGGGGGGATGAACACTGAAGCTTTCTTT.

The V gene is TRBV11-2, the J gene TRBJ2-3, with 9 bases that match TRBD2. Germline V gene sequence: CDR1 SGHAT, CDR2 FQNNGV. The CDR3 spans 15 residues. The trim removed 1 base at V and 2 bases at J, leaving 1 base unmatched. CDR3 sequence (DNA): TGTGCCAGCAGCTTAGGGACTAGCGTCACAGATACGCAGTATTTT. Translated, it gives CASSLGTSVTDTQYF.

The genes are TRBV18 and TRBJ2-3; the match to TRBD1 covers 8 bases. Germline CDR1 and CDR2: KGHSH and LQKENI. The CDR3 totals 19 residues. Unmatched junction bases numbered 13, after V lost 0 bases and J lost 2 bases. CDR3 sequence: CASSPPNRGAIRTTDTQYF. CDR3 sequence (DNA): TGTGCCAGCTCACCACCGAACAGGGGGGCGATCAGGACCACAGATACGCAGTATTTT.

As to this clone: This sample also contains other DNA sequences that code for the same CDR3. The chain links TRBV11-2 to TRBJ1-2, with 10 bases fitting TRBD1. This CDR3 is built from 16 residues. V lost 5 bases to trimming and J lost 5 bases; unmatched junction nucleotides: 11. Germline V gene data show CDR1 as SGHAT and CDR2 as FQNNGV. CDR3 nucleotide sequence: TGTGCCAGCAGCCCCAATGGGGACAGGGGATTATATGGCTACACCTTC. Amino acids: CASSPNGDRGLYGYTF. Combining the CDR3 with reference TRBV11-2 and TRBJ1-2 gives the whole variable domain EAGVAQSPRYKIIEKRQSVAFWCNPISGHATLYWYQQILGQGPKLLIQFQNNGVVDDSQLPKDRFSAERLKGVDSTLKIQPAKLEDSAVYLCASSPNGDRGLYGYTFGSGTRLTVV.

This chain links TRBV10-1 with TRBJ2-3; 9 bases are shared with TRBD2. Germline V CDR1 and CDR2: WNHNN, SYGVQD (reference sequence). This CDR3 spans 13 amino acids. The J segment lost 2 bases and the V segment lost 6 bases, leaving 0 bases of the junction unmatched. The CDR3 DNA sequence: TGCGCCAGCAGGGGACTAGCCACAGATACGCAGTATTTT. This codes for CASRGLATDTQYF.

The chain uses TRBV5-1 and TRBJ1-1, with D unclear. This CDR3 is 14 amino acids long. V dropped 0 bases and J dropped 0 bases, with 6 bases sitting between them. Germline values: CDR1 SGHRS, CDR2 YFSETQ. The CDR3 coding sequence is TGCGCCAGCAGCTTGGAAGCCGTGAACACTGAAGCTTTCTTT. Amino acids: CASSLEAVNTEAFF.

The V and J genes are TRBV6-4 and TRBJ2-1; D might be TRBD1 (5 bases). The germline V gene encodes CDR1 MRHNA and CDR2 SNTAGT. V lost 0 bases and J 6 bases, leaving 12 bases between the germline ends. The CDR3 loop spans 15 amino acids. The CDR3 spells CASSDSGELGNEQFF. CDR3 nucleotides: TGTGCCAGCAGTGACTCAGGGGAACTGGGCAATGAGCAGTTCTTC.

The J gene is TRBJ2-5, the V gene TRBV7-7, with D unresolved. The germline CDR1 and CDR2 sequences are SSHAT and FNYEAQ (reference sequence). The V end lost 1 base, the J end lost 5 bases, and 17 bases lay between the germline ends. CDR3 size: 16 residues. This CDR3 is CASSLGRQIRAETQYF. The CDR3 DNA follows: TGTGCCAGCAGCTTAGGAAGGCAGATCCGAGCGGAGACCCAGTACTTC.